The rows below give T cell receptor beta chains drawn from one sample of a study of blood T cell repertoires in COVID-19. TCRdb's copy holds only in-frame clones and misses some; the assay was immunoSEQ multiplex PCR. The table lists fewer than 250,000 clones, around nine tenths of them singletons. The specimen was PBMCs or T cells enriched from blood (not recorded which). These receptors were collected from a woman aged 25 to 39 who had been exposed to COVID-19. The CDR3 runs from the conserved cysteine through the conserved F or W. Fields, in order: D gene, V gene, clone size, J gene, CDR3 protein, CDR3 DNA. The D gene is left open where the match is weak. Rows give clone size only sometimes, using once, few, many, or a class for an expanded clone.

>TRBD2|TRBV27|NA|TRBJ2-4
CASSLSGRVAKNIQYF
TGTGCCAGCAGTTTAAGCGGGAGGGTAGCCAAAAACATTCAGTACTTC
>NA|TRBV12-3/TRBV12-4|NA|TRBJ1-1
CASTPTVNTEAFF
TGTGCCAGCACGCCGACAGTGAACACTGAAGCTTTCTTT
>TRBD1|TRBV28|NA|TRBJ2-3
CASSAGVGQGNADTQYF
TGTGCCAGCAGTGCCGGCGTGGGACAGGGGAACGCAGATACGCAGTATTTT
>TRBD1|TRBV7-9|NA|TRBJ2-7
CASSLGDGTELNYEQYF
TGTGCCAGCAGCTTAGGCGACGGGACAGAATTAAACTACGAGCAGTACTTC
>TRBD2|TRBV5-4|NA|TRBJ2-5
CASRIAGGPETQYF
TGTGCCAGCAGAATAGCGGGAGGGCCCGAGACCCAGTACTTC
>TRBD2|TRBV4-2|NA|TRBJ2-1
CASSRSSGLAGANEQFF
TGTGCCAGCAGCCGTAGCTCCGGACTAGCGGGAGCCAATGAGCAGTTCTTC
>NA|TRBV3-1/TRBV3-2|NA|TRBJ2-7
CASSHNSGRDSRIMQYF
TGTGCCAGCAGCCACAACTCGGGAAGGGACTCTCGGATCATGCAGTACTTC
>NA|TRBV27|NA|TRBJ1-2
CASSLSGGYGYTF
TGTGCCAGCAGTTTATCAGGGGGCTATGGCTACACCTTC
>NA|TRBV5-1|NA|TRBJ1-2
CASSLDGQRPGYGYTF
TGCGCCAGCAGCTTGGATGGACAAAGACCCGGCTATGGCTACACCTTC
>NA|TRBV6-1|NA|TRBJ2-4
CASREDLALRLIAKNIQYF
TGTGCCAGCAGGGAAGATCTAGCTCTCCGATTGATAGCCAAAAACATTCAGTACTTC
>NA|TRBV12-3/TRBV12-4|NA|TRBJ2-1
CASRVSSYNEQFF
TGTGCCAGCAGGGTTAGCTCCTACAATGAGCAGTTCTTC
>TRBD1|TRBV28|NA|TRBJ2-5
CASSSTVPGQGRGQETQYF
TGTGCCAGCAGCTCTACAGTCCCGGGACAGGGAAGAGGGCAAGAGACCCAGTACTTC
>NA|TRBV21-1|NA|TRBJ2-7
CASSKESVRYEQYF
TGTGCCAGCAGCAAAGAATCCGTCCGCTACGAGCAGTACTTC
>TRBD2|TRBV19|NA|TRBJ2-3
CATALAGTTDTQYF
TGTGCCACTGCCCTAGCGGGAACCACAGATACGCAGTATTTT
>TRBD1|TRBV9|few|TRBJ1-6
CASSPTGGIMDSPLHF
TGTGCCAGCAGCCCGACAGGGGGCATTATGGATTCACCCCTCCACTTT
>NA|TRBV7-2|once|TRBJ1-6
CASSLALTTPLHF
TGTGCCAGCAGCTTAGCGCTAACTACACCCCTCCACTTT
>TRBD2|TRBV12-5|NA|TRBJ2-5
CASGLVLSGRIETQYF
TGTGCTAGTGGTTTGGTCCTTAGCGGGAGAATCGAGACCCAGTACTTC
>NA|TRBV18|NA|TRBJ1-1
CASSGPDRLNTEAFF
TGTGCCAGCTCAGGACCCGACAGACTGAACACTGAAGCTTTCTTT
>NA|TRBV12-3/TRBV12-4|few|TRBJ1-2
CASSVLGANGYTF
TGTGCCAGCAGTGTCTTGGGGGCAAATGGCTACACCTTC
>NA|TRBV19|NA|TRBJ1-1
CASSIRQPNTEAFF
TGTGCCAGTAGTATACGACAGCCGAACACTGAAGCTTTCTTT
>NA|TRBV10-3|NA|TRBJ1-1
CAISEIPGHNTEAFF
TGTGCCATCAGTGAGATTCCCGGACACAACACTGAAGCTTTCTTT
>NA|TRBV5-1|NA|TRBJ2-7
CASSEGQFSYEQYF
TGCGCCAGCAGCGAAGGACAGTTTTCCTACGAGCAGTACTTC